The present T cell receptor (beta chain) was sequenced within a study of T-cell reconstitution after alpha-beta-depleted transplantation in children. Unique molecular identifiers tagged the TCRbeta library. TCRdb reprocessed the PCR reads with MiXCR, giving one entry per CDR3 protein. This repertoire shows about 200,000 distinct CDR3 sequences, roughly 6.6% found once; its top ten account for approximately 5.7%. This clonotype was detected ten times or more. In germline, CDR1 is SGDLS, CDR2 YYNGEE. V was cut by 5 bases and J by 3 bases, with 19 bases left in between. The CDR3 runs to 16 residues. The sequenced sample was PBMCs, obtained before TCRalphabeta/CD19-depleted stem cell transplant. The clonotype comes from a boy between 2 and 10 years old with acute lymphoblastic leukemia, due to receive a stem cell transplant. The rearrangement joins TRBV9 to TRBJ2-3; weak D call: TRBD2 (5 bases). The CDR3 reads CASSPRVDRRTDTQYF. The DNA for the CDR3 is TGTGCCAGCAGTCCACGAGTTGATCGGAGGACAGATACGCAGTATTTT. The entire variable domain, with the rest obtained from reference TRBV9 and TRBJ2-3, is as follows: DSGVTQTPKHLITATGQRVTLRCSPRSGDLSVYWYQQSLDQGLQFLIQYYNGEERAKGNILERFSAQQFPDLHSELNLSSLELGDSALYFCASSPRVDRRTDTQYFGPGTRLTVL.